The T cell receptor beta chain described here comes from a study of blood T cell repertoires in COVID-19. Study-level information: COVID-19 samples, acute and convalescent, were from the United States, Italy and Spain. T cells, B-cell-depleted T cells, or PBMCs provided the cDNA or gDNA that served as material.

Original handling: Quantification of nucleated cells was approximated via reference gene primer amplification. Profiled with immunoSEQ multiplex PCR; TCRdb holds only in-frame clones, not every one. V and J calls plus clone size are reproduced from that table; the DNA served to infer D and trimming. The repertoire consists of more than 90,000 clones, with about 80% occurring once and the leading ten covering around 19%. The trim removed 4 bases at V and 2 bases at J, leaving 2 bases unmatched. CDR1 is SGHTA and CDR2 is FQGNSA in the germline V gene. This CDR3 contains 14 residues. The clonotype was recovered from a man older than 75 with acute or convalescent COVID-19. The chain is built from TRBV7-2 and TRBJ2-7, with TRBD1 identical over 10 bases. The sample was peripheral blood. CDR3 loop: CASSSGTGAYEQYF. The CDR3 DNA reads TGTGCCAGCAGCTCAGGGACAGGGGCCTACGAGCAGTACTTC. The complete variable domain, with remaining parts taken from reference TRBV7-2 and TRBJ2-7, reads GAGVSQSPSNKVTEKGKDVELRCDPISGHTALYWYRQSLGQGLEFLIYFQGNSAPDKSGLPSDRFSAERTGGSVSTLTIQRTQQEDSAVYLCASSSGTGAYEQYFGPGTRLTVT.